Listed here are 20 T cell receptor beta chains from one sample, sequenced in a study of beta chain features in type 1 diabetes. Study outcomes and limitations: Moderately but significantly shorter TCRB CDR3s were found in Type 1 diabetes patients in all four CD4+ subsets.

The investigators reverse transcribed all of the isolated RNA, so they sequenced expressed TCRB transcripts. Measured with immunoSEQ multiplex PCR; TCRdb has only the in-frame clones, and not every one. The top ten hold 0.0095% to 0.011% of the sample, which has 400,000 or so clones, over 9.5% seen once. Antigen specificity for these receptors is unknown. Sequencing used naive CD4+ T cells from blood. Receptor source: a woman aged 18-30 years with type 1 diabetes.

The chain combines TRBV5-1 with TRBJ2-1; D gene ambiguous. The ends were cut back, 4 bases at V and 3 bases at J, with 17 bases in the middle. The germline V gene encodes CDR1 SGHRS and CDR2 YFSETQ. This CDR3 has 16 amino acids. CDR3 residues: CASSAESYHYYNEQFF. CDR3 nucleotide sequence: TGCGCCAGCAGCGCGGAGTCCTACCACTACTACAATGAGCAGTTCTTC.

Only a few counts were recorded for this clone. The chain links TRBV5-1 to TRBJ1-1; maybe TRBD1 (5 bases). The germline gives CDR1 SGHRS, CDR2 YFSETQ. Trimming removed 0 bases at V and 6 bases at J, with 6 bases between. The CDR3 consists of 12 residues. The CDR3 spells CASSLEGPEAFF. Written as DNA, the CDR3 is TGCGCCAGCAGCTTGGAGGGGCCTGAAGCTTTCTTT. The whole variable domain, remainder taken from reference TRBV5-1 and TRBJ1-1, is KAGVTQTPRYLIKTRGQQVTLSCSPISGHRSVSWYQQTPGQGLQFLFEYFSETQRNKGNFPGRFSGRQFSNSRSEMNVSTLELGDSALYLCASSLEGPEAFFGQGTRLTVV.

V is TRBV7-9 and J is TRBJ2-1; TRBD1 aligns across 9 bases. The germline V gene has CDR1 SEHNR and CDR2 FQNEAQ (reference sequence). V lost 3 bases, J lost 6 bases, and 12 bases stayed unmatched. The CDR3 spans 17 residues. DNA for the CDR3: TGTGCCAGCAGCTTGATTTCCGGGACAGGGTATGGCAATGAGCAGTTCTTC. Amino acids: CASSLISGTGYGNEQFF.

This clone was seen a handful of times. The chain uses TRBV30 and TRBJ1-2, with a tentative D call TRBD1 (6 bases). V was cut by 2 bases and J by 3 bases, with 13 bases left in between. Germline loops: CDR1 GTSNPN, CDR2 SVGIG (reference sequence). The CDR3 loop spans 14 amino acids. CDR3 sequence reads: CAWSSGQGHYGYTF. The CDR3 coding sequence is TGTGCCTGGAGTTCGGGACAAGGACACTATGGCTACACCTTC.

The sample holds a few counts of this clone. This chain joins TRBV7-9 and TRBJ2-7; no reliable D call. Germline lookup yields CDR1 SEHNR and CDR2 FQNEAQ (reference sequence). The CDR3 has 13 residues. V was clipped by 1 base and J by 4 bases, with 8 bases between them. CDR3 nucleotides: TGTGCCAGCAGCTTAGGCGGTCCATACGAGCAGTACTTC. Its translation: CASSLGGPYEQYF.

This clone occurred a few times. The rearrangement uses TRBV2 and TRBJ2-5, with TRBD2 matching 14 bases. Germline trimming cut 6 bases from V and 4 bases from J; bases unmatched to any gene: 4. The CDR3 has 15 residues. CDR1 and CDR2 from the germline V gene are SNHLY and FYNNEI. Here the CDR3 reads CASRGLAGEGETQYF. The CDR3 DNA follows: TGTGCCAGCAGGGGACTAGCGGGAGAGGGAGAGACCCAGTACTTC.

The chain's CDR3 is CASSSEAGAHYNEQFF. CDR3 coding DNA: TGCGCCAGCAGCTCGGAAGCGGGAGCCCACTACAATGAGCAGTTCTTC. The chain carries TRBV5-1 and TRBJ2-1; 8 bases agree with TRBD2. The CDR3 consists of 16 residues. V lost 3 bases to trimming and J lost 3 bases; unmatched junction nucleotides: 8. In germline, CDR1 is SGHRS, CDR2 YFSETQ.

This clone was seen a handful of times. This chain links TRBV20-1 with TRBJ2-3, with a weak D call TRBD1 (5 bases). The CDR3 has 11 residues. From germline, CDR1 is DFQATT and CDR2 SNEGSKA (reference sequence). V was trimmed by 0 bases and J by 15 bases, leaving 13 bases between them. The CDR3 protein is CSARDVDGAYF. The CDR3 DNA reads as TGCAGTGCTAGAGATGTCGATGGGGCCTATTTT.

The V gene is TRBV30, the J gene TRBJ2-7; maybe TRBD1 (5 bases). There are 14 residues in the CDR3. Germline lookup yields CDR1 GTSNPN and CDR2 SVGIG (reference sequence). Trimming shortened V by 2 bases and J by 0 bases, and 11 bases separated the two germline ends. CDR3 sequence: CAWSQGPSSYEQYF. CDR3 nucleotide sequence: TGTGCCTGGAGTCAGGGCCCCAGCTCCTACGAGCAGTACTTC. The entire variable domain, with the rest obtained from reference TRBV30 and TRBJ2-7, is as follows: SQTIHQWPATLVQPVGSPLSLECTVEGTSNPNLYWYRQAAGRGLQLLFYSVGIGQISSEVPQNLSASRPQDRQFILSSKKLLLSDSGFYLCAWSQGPSSYEQYFGPGTRLTVT.

This clone was counted between two and nine times. V and J are TRBV7-2 and TRBJ2-3; D uncertain. There are 16 residues in the CDR3. Per the germline V gene, CDR1 is SGHTA and CDR2 is FQGNSA. Trimming removed 0 bases at V and 0 bases at J, with 10 bases between. CDR3 loop: CASSLALGASTDTQYF. In nucleotides, the CDR3 is TGTGCCAGCAGCTTAGCGCTTGGAGCTAGCACAGATACGCAGTATTTT.

This clone was counted only a few times. This chain uses TRBV5-1 with TRBJ2-3; 8 bases map to TRBD1. The CDR3 contains 15 residues. In germline, CDR1 is SGHRS, CDR2 YFSETQ. Trimming took 0 bases from V and 4 from J; bases not matched to a gene: 4. CDR3 residues: CASSLGQGSADTQYF. CDR3 nucleotides: TGCGCCAGCAGCTTGGGACAGGGGTCGGCAGATACGCAGTATTTT.

About this clone: This CDR3 is missing its conserved last phenylalanine or tryptophan, likely due to a read error. The limits of the CDR3 on the DNA are not certain, so only TCRdb's listed CDR3 is given. The CDR3 sequence: CASSRQDREPR. V is TRBV5-6 and J is TRBJ1-1; the table's D call TRBD1 went unverified against the DNA. The CDR3 comprises 11 residues, both ends counted. The V gene's germline CDR1 is SGHDT and CDR2 YYEEEE.

This clone was detected only a few times. The CDR3 DNA reads as TGCGCCAGCAGCCCTGACAGGGTTGGGGAGCTGTTTTTT. It is translated as CASSPDRVGELFF. The V call is TRBV5-1, the J call TRBJ2-2; 7 bases line up with TRBD1. Per the germline V gene, CDR1 is SGHRS and CDR2 is YFSETQ. After removal of 4 bases from V and 8 bases from J, the junction contained 5 bases not matched to a gene. The CDR3 length is 13 residues.

The chain uses TRBV9 and TRBJ2-1; D may be TRBD2 (5 bases). There are 15 residues in the CDR3. Germline CDR1 is SGDLS and CDR2 is YYNGEE. Trimming removed 1 base from V and 7 bases from J, with 15 bases in between. The CDR3 protein is CASSVNLGGLNEQFF. The CDR3 DNA sequence: TGTGCCAGCAGCGTAAATTTGGGCGGACTTAATGAGCAGTTCTTC.

This chain connects TRBV7-9 to TRBJ2-3; TRBD2 aligns across 12 bases. Trimming at V came to 6 bases and at J to 6 bases, leaving 1 base not matched to a gene. Germline V gene sequence: CDR1 SEHNR, CDR2 FQNEAQ (reference sequence). The CDR3 is 13 amino acids. CDR3 nucleotides: TGTGCCAGCAGTGGACTAGCGGGGGATACGCAGTATTTT. It codes for CASSGLAGDTQYF.

This clone was found a few times. The chain carries TRBV14 and TRBJ2-7, with 8 bases matching TRBD2. The trim removed 0 bases at V and 9 bases at J, leaving 16 bases unmatched. The CDR3 consists of 17 residues. Per germline, CDR1 SGHDN and CDR2 FVKESK. CDR3 sequence: CASSQDPRREASFTQYF. DNA of the CDR3: TGTGCCAGCAGCCAAGATCCTAGGCGGGAGGCCTCCTTCACGCAGTACTTC. The full variable domain, completed using reference TRBV14 and TRBJ2-7, is EAGVTQFPSHSVIEKGQTVTLRCDPISGHDNLYWYRRVMGKEIKFLLHFVKESKQDESGMPNNRFLAERTGGTYSTLKVQPAELEDSGVYFCASSQDPRREASFTQYFGPGTRLTVT.

This rearrangement joins TRBV4-3 to TRBJ2-7; possible D gene TRBD2, 5 bases. Trimming removed 0 bases from V and 4 bases from J, with 13 bases in between. The CDR3 consists of 15 residues. Per germline, CDR1 LGHNA and CDR2 YSLEER. CDR3 in amino acids: CASSQDTGSVYEQYF. In DNA form, the CDR3 reads TGCGCCAGCAGCCAAGATACGGGATCCGTTTACGAGCAGTACTTC.

There are a few counts of this clone. The rearrangement joins TRBV30 to TRBJ2-1, with 7 bases aligning to TRBD2. This CDR3 contains 13 residues. With V trimmed by 4 bases and J by 10 bases, 10 bases remained unmatched. Germline V lookup: CDR1 GTSNPN, CDR2 SVGIG (reference sequence). The CDR3 DNA follows: TGTGCCTGGAATAAGCGGGGAACGTCAGAGCAGTTCTTC. Translating it yields CAWNKRGTSEQFF.

This clone was seen only a few times. This chain links TRBV5-1 with TRBJ2-6, with TRBD1 identical over 8 bases. Germline CDR1 and CDR2: SGHRS and YFSETQ. The CDR3 length is 16 residues. J lost 4 bases, V lost 1 base, and 4 bases had no gene match. The chain's CDR3 is CASSLTGGSGANVLTF. The CDR3 region has the DNA TGCGCCAGCAGCTTGACAGGGGGGTCCGGGGCCAACGTCCTGACTTTC.

The table lists this clone with a count of one. The chain has TRBV19 and TRBJ1-4; the D is unclear. Germline CDR1 and CDR2: LNHDA and SQIVND (reference sequence). This CDR3 spans 11 amino acids. Trimming shortened V by 6 bases and J by 11 bases, and 10 bases separated the two germline ends. The DNA for the CDR3 is TGTGCCAGTAGCAATCCTGAGAAACTGTTTTTT. Translated, it gives CASSNPEKLFF.